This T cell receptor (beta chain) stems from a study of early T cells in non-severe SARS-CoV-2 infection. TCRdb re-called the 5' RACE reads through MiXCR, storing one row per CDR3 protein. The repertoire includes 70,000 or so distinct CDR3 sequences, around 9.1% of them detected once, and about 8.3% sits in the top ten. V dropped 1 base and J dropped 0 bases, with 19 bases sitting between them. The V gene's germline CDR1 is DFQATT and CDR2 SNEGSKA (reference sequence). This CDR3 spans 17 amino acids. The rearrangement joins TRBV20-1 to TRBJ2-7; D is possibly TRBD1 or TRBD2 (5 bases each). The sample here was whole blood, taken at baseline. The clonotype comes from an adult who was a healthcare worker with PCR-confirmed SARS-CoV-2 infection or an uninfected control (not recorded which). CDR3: CSARAPGEWGSSYEQYF. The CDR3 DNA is TGCAGTGCTAGAGCACCCGGGGAGTGGGGGAGCTCCTACGAGCAGTACTTC.